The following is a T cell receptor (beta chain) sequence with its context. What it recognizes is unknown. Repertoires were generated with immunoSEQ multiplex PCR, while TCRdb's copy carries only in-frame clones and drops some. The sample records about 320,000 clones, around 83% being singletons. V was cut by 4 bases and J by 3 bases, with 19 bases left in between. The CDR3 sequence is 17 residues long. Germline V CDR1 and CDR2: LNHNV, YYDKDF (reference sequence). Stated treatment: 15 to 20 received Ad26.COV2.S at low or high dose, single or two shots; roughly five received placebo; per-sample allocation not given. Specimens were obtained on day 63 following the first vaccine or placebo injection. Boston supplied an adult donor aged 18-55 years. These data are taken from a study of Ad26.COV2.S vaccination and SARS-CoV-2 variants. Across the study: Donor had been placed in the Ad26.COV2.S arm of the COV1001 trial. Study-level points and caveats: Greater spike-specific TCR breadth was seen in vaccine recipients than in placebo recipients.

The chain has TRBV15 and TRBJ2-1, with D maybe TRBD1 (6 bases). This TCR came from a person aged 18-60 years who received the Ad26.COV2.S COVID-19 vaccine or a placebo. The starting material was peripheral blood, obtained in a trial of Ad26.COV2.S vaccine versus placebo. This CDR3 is CATSIQSARGSYNEQFF. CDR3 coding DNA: TGTGCCACCAGCATCCAGTCCGCGAGGGGGAGCTACAATGAGCAGTTCTTC.